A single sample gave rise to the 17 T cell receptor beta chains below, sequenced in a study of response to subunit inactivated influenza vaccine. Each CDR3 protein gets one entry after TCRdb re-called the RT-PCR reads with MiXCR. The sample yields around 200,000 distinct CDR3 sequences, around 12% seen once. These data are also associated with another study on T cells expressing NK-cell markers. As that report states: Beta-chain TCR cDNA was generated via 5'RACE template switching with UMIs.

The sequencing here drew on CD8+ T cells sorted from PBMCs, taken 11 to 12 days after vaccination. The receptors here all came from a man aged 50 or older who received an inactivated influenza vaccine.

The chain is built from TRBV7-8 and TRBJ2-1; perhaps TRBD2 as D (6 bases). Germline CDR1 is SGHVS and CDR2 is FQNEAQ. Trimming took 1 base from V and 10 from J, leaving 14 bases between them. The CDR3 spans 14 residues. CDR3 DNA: TGTGCCAGCAGCTTAGGTTGGCTGGCGGGGGAGCAGTTCTTC. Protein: CASSLGWLAGEQFF.

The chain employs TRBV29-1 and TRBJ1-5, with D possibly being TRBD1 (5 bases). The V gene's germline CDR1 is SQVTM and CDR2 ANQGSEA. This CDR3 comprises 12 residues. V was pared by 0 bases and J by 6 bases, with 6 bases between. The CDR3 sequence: CSVEEGGQPQHF. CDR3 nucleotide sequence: TGCAGCGTTGAAGAGGGGGGTCAGCCCCAGCATTTT.

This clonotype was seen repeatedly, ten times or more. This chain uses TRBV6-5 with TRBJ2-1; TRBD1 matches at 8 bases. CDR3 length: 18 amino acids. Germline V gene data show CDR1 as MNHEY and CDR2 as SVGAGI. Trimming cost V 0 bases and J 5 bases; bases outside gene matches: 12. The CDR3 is CASSYSPPWQGANNEQFF. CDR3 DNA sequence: TGTGCCAGCAGTTACTCTCCGCCGTGGCAGGGGGCTAACAATGAGCAGTTCTTC.

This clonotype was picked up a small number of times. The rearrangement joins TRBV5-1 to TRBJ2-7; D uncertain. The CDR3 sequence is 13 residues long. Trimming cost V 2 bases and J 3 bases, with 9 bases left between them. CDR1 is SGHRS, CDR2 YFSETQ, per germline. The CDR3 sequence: CASSFMGLYEQYF. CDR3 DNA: TGCGCCAGCAGCTTCATGGGTCTCTACGAGCAGTACTTC.

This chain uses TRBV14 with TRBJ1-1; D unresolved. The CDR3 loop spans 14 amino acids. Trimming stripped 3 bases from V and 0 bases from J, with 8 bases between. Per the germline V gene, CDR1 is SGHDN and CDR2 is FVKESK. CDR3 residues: CASSHGRVNTEAFF. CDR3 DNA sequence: TGTGCCAGCAGCCATGGACGGGTGAACACTGAAGCTTTCTTT.

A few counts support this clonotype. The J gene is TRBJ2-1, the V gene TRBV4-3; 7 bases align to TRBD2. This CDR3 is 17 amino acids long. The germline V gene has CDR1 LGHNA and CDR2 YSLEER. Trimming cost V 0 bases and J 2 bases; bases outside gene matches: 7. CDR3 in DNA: TGCGCCAGCAGCCAAGATTCGGCGGGGGTGGCCTACAATGAGCAGTTCTTC. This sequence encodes CASSQDSAGVAYNEQFF.

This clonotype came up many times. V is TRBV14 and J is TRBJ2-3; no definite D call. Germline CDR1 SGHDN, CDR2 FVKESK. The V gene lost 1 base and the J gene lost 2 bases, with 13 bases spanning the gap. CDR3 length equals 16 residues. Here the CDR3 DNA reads TGTGCCAGCAGCCAAGGGCCAGCAGGTTTCACAGATACGCAGTATTTT. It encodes CASSQGPAGFTDTQYF.

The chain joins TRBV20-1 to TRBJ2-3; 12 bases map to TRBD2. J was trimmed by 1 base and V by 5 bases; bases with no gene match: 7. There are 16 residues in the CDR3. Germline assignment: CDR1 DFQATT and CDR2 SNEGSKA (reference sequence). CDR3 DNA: TGCAGTGCTGAGGGACTAGCGGGCTTCCGCACAGATACGCAGTATTTT. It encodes CSAEGLAGFRTDTQYF.

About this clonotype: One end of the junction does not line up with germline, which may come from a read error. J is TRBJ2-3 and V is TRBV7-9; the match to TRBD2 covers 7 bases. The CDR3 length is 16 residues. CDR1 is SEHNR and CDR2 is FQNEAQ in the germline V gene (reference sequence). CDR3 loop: CGSSFGAGWDTDTQYF. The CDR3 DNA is TGTGGCAGCAGCTTCGGAGCGGGGTGGGACACAGATACGCAGTATTTT.

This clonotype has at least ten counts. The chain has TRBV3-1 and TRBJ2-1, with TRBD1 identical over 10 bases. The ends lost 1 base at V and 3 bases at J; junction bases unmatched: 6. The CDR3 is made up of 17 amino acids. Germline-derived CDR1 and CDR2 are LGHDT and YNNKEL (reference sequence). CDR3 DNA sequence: TGTGCCAGCAGCCAAGGTGGGACAGGGGCCTACTACAATGAGCAGTTCTTC. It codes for CASSQGGTGAYYNEQFF.

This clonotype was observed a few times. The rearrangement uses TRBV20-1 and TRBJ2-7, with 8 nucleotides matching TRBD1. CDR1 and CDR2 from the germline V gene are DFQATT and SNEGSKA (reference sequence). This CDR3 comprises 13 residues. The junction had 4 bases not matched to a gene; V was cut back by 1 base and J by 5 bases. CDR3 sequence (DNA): TGCAGTGCTAGAGCGGACAGGGTCCACGAGCAGTACTTC. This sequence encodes CSARADRVHEQYF.

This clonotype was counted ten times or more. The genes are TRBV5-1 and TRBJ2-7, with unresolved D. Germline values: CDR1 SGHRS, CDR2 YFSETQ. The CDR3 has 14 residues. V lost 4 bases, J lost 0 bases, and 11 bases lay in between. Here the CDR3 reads CASSPDSSSYEQYF. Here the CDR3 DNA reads TGCGCCAGCAGCCCAGACTCATCCTCCTACGAGCAGTACTTC.

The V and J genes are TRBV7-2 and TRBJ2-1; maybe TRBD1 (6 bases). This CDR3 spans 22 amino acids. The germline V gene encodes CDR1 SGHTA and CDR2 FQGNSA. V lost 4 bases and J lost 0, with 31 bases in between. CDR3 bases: TGTGCCAGCAGCTACCCCTCACATTTGGGGGCGCAGGATGGTGACTCCTACAATGAGCAGTTCTTC. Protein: CASSYPSHLGAQDGDSYNEQFF.

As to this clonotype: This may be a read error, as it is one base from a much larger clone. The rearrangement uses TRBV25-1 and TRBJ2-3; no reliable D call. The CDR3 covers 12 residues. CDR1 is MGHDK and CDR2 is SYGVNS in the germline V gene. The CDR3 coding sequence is TGTGCCAGCAGTGAGTATACAGATACGCAGAATTTT. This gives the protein CASSEYTDTQNF.

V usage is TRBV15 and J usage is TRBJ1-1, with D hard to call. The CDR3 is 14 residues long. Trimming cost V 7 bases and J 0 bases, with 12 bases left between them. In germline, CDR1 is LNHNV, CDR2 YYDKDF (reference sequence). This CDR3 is CATTWSAMNTEAFF. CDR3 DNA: TGTGCCACCACCTGGTCGGCTATGAACACTGAAGCTTTCTTT.

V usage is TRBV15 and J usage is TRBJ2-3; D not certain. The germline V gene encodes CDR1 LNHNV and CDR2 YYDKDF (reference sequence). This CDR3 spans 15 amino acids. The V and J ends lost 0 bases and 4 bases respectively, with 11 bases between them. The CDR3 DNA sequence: TGTGCCACCAGCAGAGAGCTGGGTAGGGCAGATACGCAGTATTTT. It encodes CATSRELGRADTQYF.

The DNA of the CDR3 is TGTGCCAGCAGCCCGACAGGGGGTTCCCCCTACAATGAGCAGTTCTTC. It translates to CASSPTGGSPYNEQFF. V is TRBV5-6 and J is TRBJ2-1, with 9 bases aligning to TRBD1. The CDR3 has 16 amino acids. Germline CDR1 reads SGHDT; CDR2 reads YYEEEE. V lost 4 bases and J lost 2; bases outside the gene matches: 7.